The 30 T cell receptor beta chains listed next were all sequenced from one sample in a study of control samples from healthy donors and cancer patients. Sequencing was performed with immunoSEQ multiplex PCR; in TCRdb, only in-frame clones are kept and a portion is missing. The sample comprises around 90,000 clones, around 85% of which are singletons, and around a fifth rests with the top ten. The sequencing input was blood. The receptor set was obtained from a man under 40 in good health.

The sample holds one count of this clone. The chain combines TRBV7-8 with TRBJ2-7; D is ambiguous. The CDR3 is 18 amino acids. V lost 0 bases and J lost 1, with 19 bases in between. CDR1 is SGHVS, CDR2 FQNEAQ, per germline. CDR3 loop: CASSLASGARARSYEQYF. The CDR3, as DNA: TGTGCCAGCAGCTTAGCCTCTGGTGCCCGGGCTAGATCCTACGAGCAGTACTTC.

This chain connects TRBV11-3 to TRBJ2-2; no definite D call. This CDR3 has 12 amino acids. From germline, CDR1 is SGHNT and CDR2 YENEEA. V lost 5 bases and J lost 2, with 3 bases in between. CDR3 loop: CASSENTGELFF. CDR3 DNA sequence: TGTGCCAGCAGCGAAAACACCGGGGAGCTGTTTTTT.

The CDR3 sequence is CASSGGDNPNTEAFF. The DNA of the CDR3 is TGTGCCAGCAGTGGTGGTGACAACCCGAACACTGAAGCTTTCTTT. The chain joins TRBV2 to TRBJ1-1; no definite D call. Trimming pared 4 bases from V and 1 base from J, leaving 13 bases between. CDR3 length equals 15 residues. Germline V gives CDR1 SNHLY, CDR2 FYNNEI.

This sequence joins TRBV6-6 and TRBJ1-6, with TRBD1 matching 8 bases. J gave up 0 bases and V 5 bases, and 6 bases lay outside the gene matches. The length of the CDR3 is 17 residues. Germline lookup yields CDR1 MNHNY and CDR2 SVGAGI (reference sequence). CDR3 protein: CASSRRTGSSYNSPLHF. For the CDR3, the DNA is TGTGCCAGCAGTCGTCGGACAGGGAGCTCCTATAATTCACCCCTCCACTTT.

The chain is built from TRBV5-1 and TRBJ1-6; no definite D call. V shed 3 bases and J shed 11 bases, with 21 bases lying between them. CDR1 and CDR2 from the germline V gene are SGHRS and YFSETQ. The CDR3 loop spans 16 amino acids. CDR3 nucleotide sequence: TGCGCCAGCAGCTCGGATACCGGGTTCTTAGGGACACCCCTCCACTTT. This sequence encodes CASSSDTGFLGTPLHF.

This chain's CDR3 is CASSETGASGNTIYF. In DNA, the CDR3 is TGTGCCAGCAGCGAAACAGGGGCGTCTGGAAACACCATATATTTT. The chain is built from TRBV9 and TRBJ1-3, with 7 bases fitting TRBD1. Germline-derived CDR1 and CDR2 are SGDLS and YYNGEE. The V and J ends lost 3 bases and 1 base, in that order; junction bases with no gene match: 4. The CDR3 has 15 residues.

This clone was recorded many times. This rearrangement joins TRBV7-8 to TRBJ2-5; the D gene is possibly TRBD2 (5 bases). This CDR3 spans 15 amino acids. V was clipped by 1 base and J by 5 bases, with 14 bases between them. Germline CDR1 and CDR2: SGHVS and FQNEAQ. The CDR3 here is CASSLVVEGSETQYF. The DNA for the CDR3 is TGTGCCAGCAGCTTAGTAGTCGAGGGATCGGAGACCCAGTACTTC.

The chain is built from TRBV19 and TRBJ1-2; D is possibly TRBD1 (5 bases). Germline lookup yields CDR1 LNHDA and CDR2 SQIVND (reference sequence). V was trimmed by 7 bases and J by 8 bases, leaving 23 bases between them. The CDR3 length is 15 residues. CDR3 amino acids: CASTERWQGGMGYTF. The CDR3 nucleotides are TGTGCCAGTACCGAGCGGTGGCAGGGTGGAATGGGCTACACCTTC.

The rearrangement links TRBV6-5 to TRBJ2-5; TRBD2 might be the D (5 bases). The CDR3 length is 12 residues. Looked up from germline, CDR1 is MNHEY and CDR2 is SVGAGI. Between the trimmed V and J ends, which lost 6 bases and 5 bases, there was a span of 10 bases. CDR3 sequence: CASSKTGETQYF. The CDR3 DNA sequence: TGTGCCAGCAGCAAAACGGGGGAGACCCAGTACTTC.

The chain links TRBV5-1 to TRBJ1-3, with TRBD1 as a possible D gene (6 bases). This CDR3 has 16 amino acids. V shed 0 bases and J shed 2 bases, with 12 bases lying between them. The germline gives CDR1 SGHRS, CDR2 YFSETQ. For the CDR3, the DNA is TGCGCCAGCAGCTTGGTCGGGGGGGCAACTGGAAACACCATATATTTT. Translation gives CASSLVGGATGNTIYF.

This chain joins TRBV5-1 and TRBJ1-2, with D perhaps TRBD1 (5 bases). Trimming took 0 bases from V and 3 from J, leaving 6 bases between them. Germline V gives CDR1 SGHRS, CDR2 YFSETQ. The CDR3 sequence is 13 residues long. The CDR3: CASSLAGDYGYTF. CDR3 nucleotide sequence: TGCGCCAGCAGCTTGGCGGGGGACTATGGCTACACCTTC. Full variable domain (remainder filled in from reference TRBV5-1 and TRBJ1-2): KAGVTQTPRYLIKTRGQQVTLSCSPISGHRSVSWYQQTPGQGLQFLFEYFSETQRNKGNFPGRFSGRQFSNSRSEMNVSTLELGDSALYLCASSLAGDYGYTFGSGTRLTVV.

As to this clone: It may be a read error: a sequence one base away is much more abundant. The chain combines TRBV5-6 with TRBJ1-1; unclear D gene. The CDR3 is made up of 14 amino acids. V lost 0 bases to trimming and J lost 0 bases, with 6 bases between them. Germline V gives CDR1 SGHDT, CDR2 YYEEEE. The CDR3 bases are TGTGCCAGCAGCTTGGGAGCGATGAACACTGAAGCTTTCTTT. This translates into CASSLGAMNTEAFF. The complete variable domain, with remaining parts taken from reference TRBV5-6 and TRBJ1-1, reads DAGVTQSPTHLIKTRGQQVTLRCSPKSGHDTVSWYQQALGQGPQFIFQYYEEEERQRGNFPDRFSGHQFPNYSSELNVNALLLGDSALYLCASSLGAMNTEAFFGQGTRLTVV.

As DNA, the CDR3 is TGTGCCAGCGGGGAGGGTGGAAACACCATATATTTT. Protein product: CASGEGGNTIYF. The chain employs TRBV6-5 and TRBJ1-3; no clear D gene. The CDR3 loop spans 12 amino acids. The V gene's germline CDR1 is MNHEY and CDR2 SVGAGI. Trimming stripped 8 bases from V and 3 bases from J, with 8 bases between.

V and J are TRBV29-1 and TRBJ1-1, with D hard to call. The germline gives CDR1 SQVTM, CDR2 ANQGSEA. With 6 bases removed from V and 0 bases from J, the gap between germline ends came to 11 bases. CDR3 length equals 13 residues. The CDR3 is CSVRSVLNTEAFF. CDR3 nucleotides: TGCAGCGTAAGGTCAGTCCTGAACACTGAAGCTTTCTTT.

This clone was detected only once. The chain links TRBV7-3 to TRBJ1-1; D possibly corresponds to TRBD1 (5 bases). Trimming cost V 4 bases and J 0 bases, with 9 bases left between them. The CDR3 totals 14 residues. The germline V gene encodes CDR1 SGHTA and CDR2 FQGTGA. CDR3 sequence: CASSSQGLNTEAFF. Written as DNA, the CDR3 is TGTGCCAGCAGCTCCCAGGGATTGAACACTGAAGCTTTCTTT.

The rearrangement joins TRBV6-5 to TRBJ1-1; no clear D gene. The CDR3 loop spans 13 amino acids. Trimming stripped 3 bases from V and 2 bases from J, with 7 bases between. Germline CDR1 is MNHEY and CDR2 is SVGAGI. CDR3 in DNA: TGTGCCAGCAGTTATGCAGGTAACACTGAAGCTTTCTTT. Translated, it gives CASSYAGNTEAFF.

V usage is TRBV5-8 and J usage is TRBJ2-3, with a tentative D call TRBD1 (5 bases). The CDR3 is made up of 14 amino acids. The ends were cut back, 2 bases at V and 2 bases at J, with 9 bases in the middle. CDR1 is SGHTS and CDR2 is YDEGEE in the germline V gene. CDR3 residues: CASSFGATTDTQYF. In DNA, the CDR3 is TGTGCCAGCAGCTTTGGGGCCACCACAGATACGCAGTATTTT. The whole variable domain, remainder taken from reference TRBV5-8 and TRBJ2-3, is EAGVTQSPTHLIKTRGQQATLRCSPISGHTSVYWYQQALGLGLQFLLWYDEGEERNRGNFPPRFSGRQFPNYSSELNVNALELEDSALYLCASSFGATTDTQYFGPGTRLTVL.

The chain combines TRBV14 with TRBJ2-6, with TRBD2 matching 7 bases. The trim removed 1 base at V and 0 bases at J, leaving 9 bases unmatched. The CDR3 totals 19 residues. The germline V gene has CDR1 SGHDN and CDR2 FVKESK. The CDR3, as DNA: TGTGCCAGCAGCCAAGTAGAACTCGAGCGGGGCTCTGGGGCCAACGTCCTGACTTTC. Translation: CASSQVELERGSGANVLTF.

The chain carries TRBV6-5 and TRBJ2-1; D uncertain. V was pared by 6 bases and J by 5 bases, with 5 bases between. Germline loops: CDR1 MNHEY, CDR2 SVGAGI. The CDR3 extends over 11 amino acids. Written as DNA, the CDR3 is TGTGCCAGCAGCCCCAACAATGAGCAGTTCTTC. Translation: CASSPNNEQFF.

This clone has more than one count but fewer than ten. Other DNA sequences in this sample translate to the same CDR3. The chain combines TRBV19 with TRBJ1-5; unclear D gene. The ends were cut back, 6 bases at V and 3 bases at J, with 9 bases in the middle. Germline V gives CDR1 LNHDA, CDR2 SQIVND (reference sequence). The CDR3 totals 13 residues. CDR3 in DNA: TGTGCCAGTAGCACCAGCTACAATCAGCCCCAGCATTTT. Encoded protein: CASSTSYNQPQHF.

This chain uses TRBV5-1 with TRBJ2-5, with 11 bases that match TRBD2. Germline V lookup: CDR1 SGHRS, CDR2 YFSETQ. The CDR3 runs 16 residues. The J segment lost 2 bases and the V segment lost 5 bases, leaving 8 bases of the junction unmatched. Written as DNA, the CDR3 is TGCGCCAGCAGTTCTTTTACTAGCGGGGGTCAAGAGACCCAGTACTTC. Its protein is CASSSFTSGGQETQYF.

This chain connects TRBV11-2 to TRBJ1-2; 7 bases are shared with TRBD1. CDR1 is SGHAT, CDR2 FQNNGV, per germline. The junction had 2 bases not matched to a gene; V was cut back by 4 bases and J by 3 bases. The CDR3 extends over 13 amino acids. This CDR3 reads CASSSTGDYGYTF. CDR3 sequence (DNA): TGTGCCAGCAGCTCCACAGGGGACTATGGCTACACCTTC.

This chain links TRBV18 with TRBJ1-5; D is possibly TRBD1 (6 bases). From germline, CDR1 is KGHSH and CDR2 LQKENI. Trimming stripped 5 bases from V and 0 bases from J, with 11 bases between. This CDR3 has 15 amino acids. The CDR3 DNA is TGTGCCAGCTCAAAGGGGGGCCATAGCAATCAGCCCCAGCATTTT. Translated, it gives CASSKGGHSNQPQHF.

The V and J genes are TRBV11-3 and TRBJ2-2, with D unresolved. Trimming cost V 2 bases and J 5 bases, with 6 bases left between them. Germline CDR1 reads SGHNT; CDR2 reads YENEEA. The CDR3 extends over 13 amino acids. In DNA, the CDR3 is TGTGCCAGCAGCTTAACATTGACCGGGGAGCTGTTTTTT. It codes for CASSLTLTGELFF.

The V and J genes are TRBV16 and TRBJ1-4; D remains ambiguous. V lost 0 bases to trimming and J lost 8 bases, with 13 bases between them. Germline CDR1 is KGHSY and CDR2 is FQNENV. The CDR3 totals 15 residues. The chain's CDR3 is CASSQSRAREEKLFF. DNA of the CDR3: TGTGCCAGCAGCCAATCTAGGGCAAGGGAGGAAAAACTGTTTTTT.

The CDR3 loop reads CASSDPPGNQPQHF. The CDR3, as DNA: TGTGCCAGCAGCGACCCCCCGGGCAATCAGCCCCAGCATTTT. This rearrangement joins TRBV2 to TRBJ1-5, with no clear D. This CDR3 is built from 14 residues. Germline assignment: CDR1 SNHLY and CDR2 FYNNEI. V was shortened by 6 bases and J by 2 bases, with 11 bases between the two germline ends. The variable domain in full, with the rest retrieved from reference TRBV2 and TRBJ1-5, is EPEVTQTPSHQVTQMGQEVILRCVPISNHLYFYWYRQILGQKVEFLVSFYNNEISEKSEIFDDQFSVERPDGSNFTLKIRSTKLEDSAMYFCASSDPPGNQPQHFGDGTRLSIL.

The rearrangement links TRBV10-3 to TRBJ2-7; D is unresolved. The V end lost 0 bases, the J end lost 1 base, and 7 bases lay between the germline ends. The CDR3 covers 14 residues. Germline V gives CDR1 ENHRY, CDR2 SYGVKD. CDR3 sequence reads: CAISESGHSYEQYF. The CDR3 DNA reads as TGTGCCATCAGTGAGTCCGGCCATTCCTACGAGCAGTACTTC.

The chain links TRBV6-5 to TRBJ1-6; no definite D call. This CDR3 region has 14 residues. V was cut by 7 bases and J by 0 bases, with 7 bases left in between. CDR1 and CDR2 from the germline V gene are MNHEY and SVGAGI. Written as DNA, the CDR3 is TGTGCCAGCAAGAGGAGCTCCTATAATTCACCCCTCCACTTT. Protein sequence: CASKRSSYNSPLHF.

The rearrangement uses TRBV6-5 and TRBJ1-2; unclear D gene. This CDR3 has 13 amino acids. Trimming stripped 4 bases from V and 3 bases from J, with 9 bases between. From germline, CDR1 is MNHEY and CDR2 SVGAGI. In DNA, the CDR3 is TGTGCCAGCAGTTTAGACGGTGACTATGGCTACACCTTC. Translating gives CASSLDGDYGYTF.

J is TRBJ1-2 and V is TRBV5-1, with no clear D. Germline-derived CDR1 and CDR2 are SGHRS and YFSETQ. V lost 1 base to trimming and J lost 5 bases, with 9 bases between them. The CDR3 runs 13 residues. The CDR3 DNA is TGCGCCAGCAGCTTGTCGCAGCCATATGGCTACACCTTC. Its translation: CASSLSQPYGYTF.